Presented here are 17 T cell receptor beta chains from one specimen sequenced in a study of shared clonotypes between healthy human individuals. Only in-frame clones appear in the TCRdb table, and some are missing; sequencing was by immunoSEQ multiplex PCR. The sample lists approximately 620,000 clones; 95% to 98% were seen once. Sequences were obtained from naive CD4+ T cells sorted from blood. Subset noted: CD45RA+ positively selected. The origin of the receptors is a woman in her twenties or thirties in good health.

This chain connects TRBV14 to TRBJ2-5, with TRBD1 identical over 8 bases. The CDR3 totals 15 residues. The junction had 8 bases not matched to a gene; V was cut back by 3 bases and J by 5 bases. Germline V gene data show CDR1 as SGHDN and CDR2 as FVKESK. In nucleotides, the CDR3 is TGTGCCAGCAGCCATCTCACAGGGGGTGAGGAGACCCAGTACTTC. Translated: CASSHLTGGEETQYF.

J is TRBJ2-5 and V is TRBV29-1, with 13 positions matching TRBD2. Trimming cost V 6 bases and J 4 bases; bases outside gene matches: 5. The CDR3 is 14 amino acids. Germline V gene data show CDR1 as SQVTM and CDR2 as ANQGSEA. As DNA, the CDR3 is TGCAGCGTCCTTACTAGCGGGGGGGGAGAGACCCAGTACTTC. Translated: CSVLTSGGGETQYF.

The chain is built from TRBV27 and TRBJ2-7, with D tentatively TRBD1 (7 bases). Germline CDR1 MNHEY, CDR2 SMNVEV (reference sequence). Between the trimmed V and J ends, which lost 7 bases and 0 bases, there was a span of 22 bases. The CDR3 length is 17 residues. CDR3 region: CASTLSWTGGSSYEQYF. The CDR3 DNA is TGTGCCAGCACTCTAAGTTGGACAGGAGGGAGCTCCTACGAGCAGTACTTC.

This sequence joins TRBV7-2 and TRBJ1-1; D ambiguous. The CDR3 is made up of 15 amino acids. The V gene lost 1 base and the J gene lost 3 bases, with 12 bases spanning the gap. Germline V gene sequence: CDR1 SGHTA, CDR2 FQGNSA. As DNA, the CDR3 is TGTGCCAGCAGCTTAGTCTGGGGTCATGACACTGAAGCTTTCTTT. Translation: CASSLVWGHDTEAFF.

On this clone: Within the sample, other DNA sequences also encode this same CDR3. This rearrangement joins TRBV28 to TRBJ2-1; D gene uncertain. V was trimmed by 2 bases and J by 2 bases, leaving 1 base between them. The CDR3 totals 12 residues. Germline V gives CDR1 MDHEN, CDR2 SYDVKM. The CDR3 reads CASSLTYNEQFF. DNA of the CDR3: TGTGCCAGCAGTTTAACCTACAATGAGCAGTTCTTC.

CDR3 sequence: CASRLYLNTGELFF. The CDR3 DNA follows: TGTGCCAGCAGGCTCTACTTGAACACCGGGGAGCTGTTTTTT. The genes are TRBV2 and TRBJ2-2; D unresolved. V dropped 6 bases and J dropped 1 base, with 9 bases sitting between them. The length of the CDR3 is 14 residues. CDR1 and CDR2 from the germline V gene are SNHLY and FYNNEI. Filled out from reference TRBV2 and TRBJ2-2, the complete variable domain reads EPEVTQTPSHQVTQMGQEVILRCVPISNHLYFYWYRQILGQKVEFLVSFYNNEISEKSEIFDDQFSVERPDGSNFTLKIRSTKLEDSAMYFCASRLYLNTGELFFGEGSRLTVL.

CDR3 residues: CASTAGPHYGYTF. In DNA, the CDR3 is TGTGCCAGCACCGCCGGACCCCACTATGGCTACACCTTC. The chain is built from TRBV7-9 and TRBJ1-2; D unclear. V was pared by 7 bases and J by 3 bases, with 12 bases between. Germline-derived CDR1 and CDR2 are SEHNR and FQNEAQ (reference sequence). This CDR3 region has 13 residues.

V usage is TRBV5-1 and J usage is TRBJ2-2; D not certain. The germline V and J ends were trimmed by 0 bases and 1 base, with 10 bases remaining between them. CDR3 length equals 16 residues. The germline V gene has CDR1 SGHRS and CDR2 YFSETQ. The CDR3 protein is CASSLVTVWNTGELFF. CDR3 nucleotides: TGCGCCAGCAGCTTGGTCACAGTCTGGAACACCGGGGAGCTGTTTTTT.

In DNA, the CDR3 is TGCGCCAGCAGCCAACTGGTGGGAAAAAGACAAAGCACAGATACGCAGTATTTT. It yields the protein CASSQLVGKRQSTDTQYF. The chain has TRBV4-1 and TRBJ2-3; D is undetermined. Per germline, CDR1 MGHRA and CDR2 YSYEKL. This CDR3 contains 18 residues. Trimming removed 2 bases from V and 0 bases from J, with 18 bases in between.

The chain is built from TRBV5-4 and TRBJ2-1; the match to TRBD2 covers 7 bases. Losses at the gene ends were 4 bases for V and 5 bases for J; bases not matched to a gene: 6. Germline loops: CDR1 SGHNT, CDR2 YYREEE (reference sequence). The CDR3 totals 14 residues. CDR3 region: CASSRGEGHNEQFF. The CDR3 bases are TGTGCCAGCAGCCGGGGGGAGGGCCACAATGAGCAGTTCTTC.

The CDR3 loop reads CASSLFPGPYEQYF. The CDR3, as DNA: TGTGCCAGCAGCTTATTCCCCGGGCCCTACGAGCAGTACTTC. The chain joins TRBV11-2 to TRBJ2-7; no clear D gene. V was shortened by 2 bases and J by 2 bases, with 10 bases between the two germline ends. This CDR3 contains 14 residues. Germline CDR1 and CDR2: SGHAT and FQNNGV.

The CDR3 DNA reads as TGTGCCAGCTCACCAAGACAGGAGAACTACGAGCAGTACTTC. This gives the protein CASSPRQENYEQYF. This chain connects TRBV18 to TRBJ2-7, with D perhaps TRBD1 (6 bases). Germline V CDR1 and CDR2: KGHSH, LQKENI. This CDR3 spans 14 amino acids. V lost 2 bases to trimming and J lost 3 bases, with 11 bases between them.

The chain uses TRBV6-4 and TRBJ2-1, with D hard to call. The V gene lost 6 bases and the J gene lost 0 bases, with 9 bases spanning the gap. The CDR3 is 14 residues long. The germline gives CDR1 MRHNA, CDR2 SNTAGT. CDR3 coding DNA: TGTGCCAGCAGACCTAGGAGCTCCTACAATGAGCAGTTCTTC. Protein product: CASRPRSSYNEQFF.

The chain carries TRBV29-1 and TRBJ1-4; TRBD1 agrees at 8 bases. Germline loops: CDR1 SQVTM, CDR2 ANQGSEA. Trimming at V came to 7 bases and at J to 7 bases, leaving 8 bases not matched to a gene. CDR3 length: 13 amino acids. The CDR3 DNA sequence: TGCAGCGCTCGGACAGGGCTTTTTGAAAAACTGTTTTTT. Its protein product is CSARTGLFEKLFF. The full variable domain, rest sourced from reference TRBV29-1 and TRBJ1-4, is SAVISQKPSRDICQRGTSLTIQCQVDSQVTMMFWYRQQPGQSLTLIATANQGSEATYESGFVIDKFPISRPNLTFSTLTVSNMSPEDSSIYLCSARTGLFEKLFFGSGTQLSVL.

This chain uses TRBV5-1 with TRBJ2-7; no clear D. The CDR3 covers 13 residues. Germline V CDR1 and CDR2: SGHRS, YFSETQ. The germline V and J ends were trimmed by 5 bases and 5 bases, with 14 bases remaining between them. CDR3 amino acids: CASRSNVLHEQYF. The CDR3 DNA reads TGCGCCAGCAGATCAAACGTTCTCCACGAGCAGTACTTC.

The chain uses TRBV28 and TRBJ2-3; TRBD1 is a possible D gene (5 bases). With 2 bases removed from V and 6 bases from J, the gap between germline ends came to 15 bases. CDR1 and CDR2 (germline): MDHEN, SYDVKM. This CDR3 contains 15 residues. The CDR3 region is CASSLTYLKGDTQYF. In DNA form, the CDR3 reads TGTGCCAGCAGTTTAACGTATCTTAAGGGGGATACGCAGTATTTT. The complete variable domain, with remaining parts taken from reference TRBV28 and TRBJ2-3, reads DVKVTQSSRYLVKRTGEKVFLECVQDMDHENMFWYRQDPGLGLRLIYFSYDVKMKEKGDIPEGYSVSREKKERFSLILESASTNQTSMYLCASSLTYLKGDTQYFGPGTRLTVL.

The chain joins TRBV28 to TRBJ2-6; D unresolved. Germline V gives CDR1 MDHEN, CDR2 SYDVKM. V lost 4 bases and J lost 0, with 10 bases in between. This CDR3 spans 16 amino acids. The CDR3 is CASSSGGISGANVLTF. The CDR3 region has the DNA TGTGCCAGCAGTTCCGGCGGTATCTCTGGGGCCAACGTCCTGACTTTC.